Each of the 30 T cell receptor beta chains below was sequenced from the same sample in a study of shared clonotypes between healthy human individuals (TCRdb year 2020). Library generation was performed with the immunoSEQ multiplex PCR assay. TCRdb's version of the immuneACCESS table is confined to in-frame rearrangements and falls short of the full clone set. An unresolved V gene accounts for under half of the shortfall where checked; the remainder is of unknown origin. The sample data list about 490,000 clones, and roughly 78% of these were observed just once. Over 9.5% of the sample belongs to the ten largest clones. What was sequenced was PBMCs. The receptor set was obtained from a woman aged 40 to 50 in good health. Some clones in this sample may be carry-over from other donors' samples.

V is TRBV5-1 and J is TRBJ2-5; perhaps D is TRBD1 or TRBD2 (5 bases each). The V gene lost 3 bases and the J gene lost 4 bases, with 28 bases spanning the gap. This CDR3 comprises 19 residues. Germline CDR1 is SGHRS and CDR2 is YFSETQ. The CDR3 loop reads CASSSGVGTPGTRGETQYF. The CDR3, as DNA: TGCGCCAGCAGCTCTGGGGTAGGGACGCCTGGAACCCGGGGAGAGACCCAGTACTTC.

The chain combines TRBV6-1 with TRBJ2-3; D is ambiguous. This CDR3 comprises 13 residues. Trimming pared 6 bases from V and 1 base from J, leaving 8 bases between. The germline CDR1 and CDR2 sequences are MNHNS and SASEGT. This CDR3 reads CASRFDRTDTQYF. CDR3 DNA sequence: TGTGCCAGCAGGTTCGACCGCACAGATACGCAGTATTTT.

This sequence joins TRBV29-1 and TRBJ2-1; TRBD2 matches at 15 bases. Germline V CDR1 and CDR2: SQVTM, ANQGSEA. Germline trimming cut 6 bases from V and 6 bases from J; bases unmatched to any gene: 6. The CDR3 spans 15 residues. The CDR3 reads CSVVGLAGGVNEQFF. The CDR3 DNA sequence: TGCAGCGTCGTAGGACTAGCGGGAGGGGTCAATGAGCAGTTCTTC.

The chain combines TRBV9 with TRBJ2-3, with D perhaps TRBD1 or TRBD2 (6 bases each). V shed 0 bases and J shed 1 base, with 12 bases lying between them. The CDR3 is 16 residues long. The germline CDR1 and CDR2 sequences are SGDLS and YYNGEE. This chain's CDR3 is CASSVERGHGTDTQYF. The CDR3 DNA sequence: TGTGCCAGCAGCGTAGAACGGGGGCACGGCACAGATACGCAGTATTTT.

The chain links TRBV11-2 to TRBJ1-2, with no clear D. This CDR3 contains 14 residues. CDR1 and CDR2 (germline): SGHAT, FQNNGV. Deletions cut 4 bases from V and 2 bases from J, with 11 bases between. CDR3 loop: CASSSGNFNYGYTF. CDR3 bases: TGTGCCAGCAGCTCCGGGAACTTCAACTATGGCTACACCTTC.

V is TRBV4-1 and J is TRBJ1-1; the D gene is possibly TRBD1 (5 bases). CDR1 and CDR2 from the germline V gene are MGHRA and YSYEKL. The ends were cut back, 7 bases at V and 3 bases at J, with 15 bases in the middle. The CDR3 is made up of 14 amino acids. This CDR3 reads CASKLAGGDTEAFF. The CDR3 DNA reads TGCGCCAGCAAACTTGCGGGGGGGGACACTGAAGCTTTCTTT.

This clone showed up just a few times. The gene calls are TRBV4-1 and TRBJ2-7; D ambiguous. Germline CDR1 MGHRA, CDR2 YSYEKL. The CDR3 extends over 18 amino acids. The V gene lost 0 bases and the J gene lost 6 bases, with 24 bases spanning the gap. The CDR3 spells CASSQDVVLASFPGEQYF. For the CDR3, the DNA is TGCGCCAGCAGCCAAGATGTGGTTCTGGCGTCCTTTCCGGGCGAGCAGTACTTC.

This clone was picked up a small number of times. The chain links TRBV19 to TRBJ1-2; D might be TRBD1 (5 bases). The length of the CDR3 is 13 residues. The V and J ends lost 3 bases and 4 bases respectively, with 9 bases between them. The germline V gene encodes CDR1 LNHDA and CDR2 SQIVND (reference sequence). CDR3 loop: CASSIRDGYGYTF. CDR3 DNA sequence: TGTGCCAGTAGTATCCGGGACGGCTATGGCTACACCTTC.

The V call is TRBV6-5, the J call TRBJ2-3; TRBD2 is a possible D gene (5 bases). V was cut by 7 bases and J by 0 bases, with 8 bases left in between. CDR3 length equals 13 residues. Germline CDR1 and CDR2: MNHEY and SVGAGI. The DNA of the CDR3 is TGTGCCAGCACCAGGACTAGCACAGATACGCAGTATTTT. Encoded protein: CASTRTSTDTQYF.

The CDR3 protein is CATRVYNEQFF. The CDR3, as DNA: TGTGCCACACGGGTGTACAATGAGCAGTTCTTC. The J gene is TRBJ2-1, the V gene TRBV2; D unclear. Trimming stripped 10 bases from V and 4 bases from J, with 8 bases between. Germline lookup yields CDR1 SNHLY and CDR2 FYNNEI. This CDR3 has 11 amino acids.

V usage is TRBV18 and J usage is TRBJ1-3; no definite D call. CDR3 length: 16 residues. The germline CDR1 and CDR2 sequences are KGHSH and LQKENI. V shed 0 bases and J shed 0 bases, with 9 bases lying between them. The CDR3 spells CASSPPSLGSGNTIYF. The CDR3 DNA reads TGTGCCAGCTCACCACCAAGTTTGGGCTCTGGAAACACCATATATTTT.

For the CDR3, the DNA is TGTGCCAGCAGCCCCTTCCTGGGCCAAACTGAAGCTTTCTTT. This codes for CASSPFLGQTEAFF. This chain connects TRBV7-2 to TRBJ1-1; the D is unclear. CDR3 length equals 14 residues. CDR1 is SGHTA, CDR2 FQGNSA, per germline. Between the trimmed V and J ends, which lost 5 bases and 5 bases, there was a span of 15 bases. Filled out from reference TRBV7-2 and TRBJ1-1, the complete variable domain reads GAGVSQSPSNKVTEKGKDVELRCDPISGHTALYWYRQSLGQGLEFLIYFQGNSAPDKSGLPSDRFSAERTGGSVSTLTIQRTQQEDSAVYLCASSPFLGQTEAFFGQGTRLTVV.

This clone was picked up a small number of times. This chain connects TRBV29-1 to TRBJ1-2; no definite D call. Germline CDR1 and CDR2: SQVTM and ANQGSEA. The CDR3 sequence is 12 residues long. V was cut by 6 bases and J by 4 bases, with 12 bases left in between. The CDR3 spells CSVGSYGYGYTF. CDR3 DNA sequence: TGCAGCGTGGGGAGTTACGGCTATGGCTACACCTTC.

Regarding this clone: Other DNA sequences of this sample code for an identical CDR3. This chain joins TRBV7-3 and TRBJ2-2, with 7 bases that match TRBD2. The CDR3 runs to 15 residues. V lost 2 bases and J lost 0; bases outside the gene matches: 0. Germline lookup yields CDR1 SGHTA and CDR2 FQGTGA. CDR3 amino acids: CASSLGLANTGELFF. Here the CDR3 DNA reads TGTGCCAGCAGCTTAGGACTAGCGAACACCGGGGAGCTGTTTTTT. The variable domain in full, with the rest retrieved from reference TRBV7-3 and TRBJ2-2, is GAGVSQTPSNKVTEKGKYVELRCDPISGHTALYWYRQSLGQGPEFLIYFQGTGAADDSGLPNDRFFAVRPEGSVSTLKIQRTERGDSAVYLCASSLGLANTGELFFGEGSRLTVL.

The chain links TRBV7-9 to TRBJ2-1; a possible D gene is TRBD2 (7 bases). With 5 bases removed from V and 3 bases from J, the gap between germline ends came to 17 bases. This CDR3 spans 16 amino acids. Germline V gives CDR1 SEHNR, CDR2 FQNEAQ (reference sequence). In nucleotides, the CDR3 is TGTGCCAGCAGCCTCCGGGGGGCAGGGAACTACAATGAGCAGTTCTTC. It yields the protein CASSLRGAGNYNEQFF.

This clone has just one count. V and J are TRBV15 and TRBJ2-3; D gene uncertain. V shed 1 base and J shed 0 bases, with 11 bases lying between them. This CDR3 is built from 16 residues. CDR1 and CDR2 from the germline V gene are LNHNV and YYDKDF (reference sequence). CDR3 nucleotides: TGTGCCACCAGCAGAGGTGGCGTAACTAGCACAGATACGCAGTATTTT. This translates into CATSRGGVTSTDTQYF.

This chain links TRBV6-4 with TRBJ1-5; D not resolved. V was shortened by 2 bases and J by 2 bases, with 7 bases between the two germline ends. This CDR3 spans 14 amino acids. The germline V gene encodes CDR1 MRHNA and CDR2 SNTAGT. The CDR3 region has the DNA TGTGCCAGCAGTGACAGGGAGGGCAATCAGCCCCAGCATTTT. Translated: CASSDREGNQPQHF.

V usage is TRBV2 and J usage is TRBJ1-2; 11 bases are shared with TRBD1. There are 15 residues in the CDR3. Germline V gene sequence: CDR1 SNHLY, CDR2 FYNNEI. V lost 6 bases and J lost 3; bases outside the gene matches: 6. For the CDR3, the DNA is TGTGCCAGCAGCCGGGACAGGGGGTTGGACTATGGCTACACCTTC. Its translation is CASSRDRGLDYGYTF.

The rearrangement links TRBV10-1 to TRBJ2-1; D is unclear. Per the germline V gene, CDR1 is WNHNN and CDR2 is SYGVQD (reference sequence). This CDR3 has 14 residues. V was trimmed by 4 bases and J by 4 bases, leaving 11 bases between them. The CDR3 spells CASSGCRPYNEQFF. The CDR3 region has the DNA TGCGCCAGCAGTGGGTGCAGACCGTACAATGAGCAGTTCTTC.

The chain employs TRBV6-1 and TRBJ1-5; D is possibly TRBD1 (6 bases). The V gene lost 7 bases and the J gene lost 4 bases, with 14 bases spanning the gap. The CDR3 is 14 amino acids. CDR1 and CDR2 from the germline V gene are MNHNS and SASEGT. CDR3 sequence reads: CASNRGPPNQPQHF. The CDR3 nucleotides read TGTGCCAGCAACCGGGGGCCTCCTAATCAGCCCCAGCATTTT.

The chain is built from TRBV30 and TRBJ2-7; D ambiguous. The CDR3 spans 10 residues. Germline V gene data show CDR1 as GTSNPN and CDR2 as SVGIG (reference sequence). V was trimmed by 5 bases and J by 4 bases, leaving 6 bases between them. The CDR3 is CAWGMYEQYF. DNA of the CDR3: TGTGCCTGGGGGATGTACGAGCAGTACTTC.

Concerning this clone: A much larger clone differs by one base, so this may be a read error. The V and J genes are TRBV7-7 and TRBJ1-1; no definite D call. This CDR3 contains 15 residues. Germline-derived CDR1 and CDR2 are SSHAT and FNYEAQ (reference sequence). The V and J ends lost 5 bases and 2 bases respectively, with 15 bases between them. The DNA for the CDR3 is TGTGCCAGCAGCCGCGGTCCTGGTCTTAACACTGAAGCTTTCTTT. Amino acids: CASSRGPGLNTEAFF.

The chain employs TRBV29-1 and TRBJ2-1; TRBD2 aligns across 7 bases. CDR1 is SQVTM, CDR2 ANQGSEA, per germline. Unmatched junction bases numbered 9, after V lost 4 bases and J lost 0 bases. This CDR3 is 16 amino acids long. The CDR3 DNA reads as TGCAGCGTTGGACGGGGCGGGAGTGACTCCTACAATGAGCAGTTCTTC. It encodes CSVGRGGSDSYNEQFF.

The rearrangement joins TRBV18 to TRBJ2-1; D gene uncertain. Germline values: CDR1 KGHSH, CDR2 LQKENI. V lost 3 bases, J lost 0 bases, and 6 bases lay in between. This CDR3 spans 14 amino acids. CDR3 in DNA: TGTGCCAGCTCACCTATCTTCTCCTACAATGAGCAGTTCTTC. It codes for CASSPIFSYNEQFF.

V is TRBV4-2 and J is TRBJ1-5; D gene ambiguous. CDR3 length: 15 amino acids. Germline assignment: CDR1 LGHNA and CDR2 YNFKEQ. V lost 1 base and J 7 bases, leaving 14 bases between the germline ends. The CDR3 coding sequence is TGTGCCAGCAGCCAAGTAGAGGGTGGAAAGCAGCCCCAGCATTTT. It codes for CASSQVEGGKQPQHF.

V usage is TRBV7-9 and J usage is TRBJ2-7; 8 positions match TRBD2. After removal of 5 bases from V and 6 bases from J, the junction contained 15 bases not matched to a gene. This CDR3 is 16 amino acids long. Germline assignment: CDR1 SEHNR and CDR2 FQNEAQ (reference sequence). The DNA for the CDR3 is TGTGCCAGCAGCAACCGTATAGCGGGGCCTCTAACCGAGCAGTACTTC. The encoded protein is CASSNRIAGPLTEQYF.

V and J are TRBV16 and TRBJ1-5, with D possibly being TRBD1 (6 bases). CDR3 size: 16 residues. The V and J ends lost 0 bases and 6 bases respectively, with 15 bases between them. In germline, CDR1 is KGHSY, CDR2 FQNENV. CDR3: CASSQSVQGGGQPQHF. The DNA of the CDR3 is TGTGCCAGCAGCCAATCGGTCCAGGGAGGGGGTCAGCCCCAGCATTTT.

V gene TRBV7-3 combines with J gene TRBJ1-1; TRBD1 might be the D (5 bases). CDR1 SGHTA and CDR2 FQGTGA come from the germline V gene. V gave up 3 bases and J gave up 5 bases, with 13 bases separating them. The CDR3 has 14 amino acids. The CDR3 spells CASSLSGGSTEAFF. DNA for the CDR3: TGTGCCAGCAGCTTGAGCGGGGGTAGTACTGAAGCTTTCTTT.

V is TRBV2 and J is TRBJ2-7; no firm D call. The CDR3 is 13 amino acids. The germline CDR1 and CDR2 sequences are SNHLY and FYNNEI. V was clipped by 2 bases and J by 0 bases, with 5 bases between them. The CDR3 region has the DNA TGTGCCAGCAGTGAATACAACTCCTACGAGCAGTACTTC. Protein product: CASSEYNSYEQYF.

The CDR3 here is CASRGGRGYQETQYF. The CDR3 bases are TGTGCCAGCAGGGGAGGCAGGGGGTACCAAGAGACCCAGTACTTC. This sequence joins TRBV28 and TRBJ2-5, with D maybe TRBD1 (7 bases). The germline V gene encodes CDR1 MDHEN and CDR2 SYDVKM. The CDR3 is 15 amino acids. V shed 6 bases and J shed 0 bases, with 14 bases lying between them.